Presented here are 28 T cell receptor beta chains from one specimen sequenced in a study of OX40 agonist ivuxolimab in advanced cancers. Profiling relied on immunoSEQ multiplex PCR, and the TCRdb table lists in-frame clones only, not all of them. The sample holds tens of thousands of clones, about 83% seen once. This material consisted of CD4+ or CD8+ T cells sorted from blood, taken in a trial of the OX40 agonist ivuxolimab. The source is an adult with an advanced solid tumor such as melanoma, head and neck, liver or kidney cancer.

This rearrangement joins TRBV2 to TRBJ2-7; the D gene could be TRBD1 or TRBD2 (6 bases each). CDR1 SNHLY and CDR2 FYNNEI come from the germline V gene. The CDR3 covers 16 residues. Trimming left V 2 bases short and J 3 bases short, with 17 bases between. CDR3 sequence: CASSERGALLFYEQYF. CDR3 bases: TGTGCCAGCAGTGAAAGGGGGGCCCTACTTTTCTACGAGCAGTACTTC.

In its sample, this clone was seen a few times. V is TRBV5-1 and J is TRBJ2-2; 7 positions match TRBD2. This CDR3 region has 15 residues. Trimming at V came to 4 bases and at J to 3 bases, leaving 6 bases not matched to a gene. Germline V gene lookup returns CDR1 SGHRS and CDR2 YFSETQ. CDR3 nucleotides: TGCGCCAGCAGCCGCGGGGGAGGGGACACCGGGGAGCTGTTTTTT. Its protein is CASSRGGGDTGELFF.

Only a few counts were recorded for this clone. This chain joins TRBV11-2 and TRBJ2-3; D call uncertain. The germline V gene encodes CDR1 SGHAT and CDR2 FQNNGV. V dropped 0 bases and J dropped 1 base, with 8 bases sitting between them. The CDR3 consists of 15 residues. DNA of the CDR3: TGTGCCAGCAGCTTAGATTCCCATGGCACAGATACGCAGTATTTT. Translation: CASSLDSHGTDTQYF.

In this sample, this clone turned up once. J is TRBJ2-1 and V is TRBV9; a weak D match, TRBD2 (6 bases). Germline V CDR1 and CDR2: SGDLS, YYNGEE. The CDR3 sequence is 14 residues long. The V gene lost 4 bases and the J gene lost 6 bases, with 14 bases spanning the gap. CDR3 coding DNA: TGTGCCAGCAGCACCTACCGGGAGCCCAATGAGCAGTTCTTC. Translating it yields CASSTYREPNEQFF.

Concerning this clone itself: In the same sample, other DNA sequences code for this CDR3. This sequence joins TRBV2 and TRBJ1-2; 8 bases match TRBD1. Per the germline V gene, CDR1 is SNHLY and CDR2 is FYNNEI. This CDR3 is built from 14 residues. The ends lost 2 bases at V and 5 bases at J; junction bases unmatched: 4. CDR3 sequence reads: CASSEQGARYGYTF. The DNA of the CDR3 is TGTGCCAGCAGTGAACAGGGGGCGCGATATGGCTACACCTTC.

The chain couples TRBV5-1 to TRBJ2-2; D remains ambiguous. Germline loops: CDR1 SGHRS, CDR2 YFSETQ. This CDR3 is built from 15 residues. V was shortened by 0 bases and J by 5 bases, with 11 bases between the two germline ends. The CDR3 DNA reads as TGCGCCAGCAGCTTGGCGGTGCCCCTTACCGGGGAGCTGTTTTTT. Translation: CASSLAVPLTGELFF. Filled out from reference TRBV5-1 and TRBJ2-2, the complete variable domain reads KAGVTQTPRYLIKTRGQQVTLSCSPISGHRSVSWYQQTPGQGLQFLFEYFSETQRNKGNFPGRFSGRQFSNSRSEMNVSTLELGDSALYLCASSLAVPLTGELFFGEGSRLTVL.

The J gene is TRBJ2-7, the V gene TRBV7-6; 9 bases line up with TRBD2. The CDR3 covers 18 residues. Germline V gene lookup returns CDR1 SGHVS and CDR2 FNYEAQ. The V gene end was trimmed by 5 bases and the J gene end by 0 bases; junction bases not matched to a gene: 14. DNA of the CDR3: TGTGCCAGCAGCCCAAACCCCACGACTAGCGGCTTCTCCTACGAGCAGTACTTC. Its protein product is CASSPNPTTSGFSYEQYF.

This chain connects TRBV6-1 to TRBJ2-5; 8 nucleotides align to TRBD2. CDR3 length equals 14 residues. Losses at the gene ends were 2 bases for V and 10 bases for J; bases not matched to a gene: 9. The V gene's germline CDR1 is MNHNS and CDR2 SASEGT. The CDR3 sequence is CASSEFGGGPVQYF. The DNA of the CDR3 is TGTGCCAGCAGTGAATTCGGGGGGGGGCCGGTCCAGTACTTC.

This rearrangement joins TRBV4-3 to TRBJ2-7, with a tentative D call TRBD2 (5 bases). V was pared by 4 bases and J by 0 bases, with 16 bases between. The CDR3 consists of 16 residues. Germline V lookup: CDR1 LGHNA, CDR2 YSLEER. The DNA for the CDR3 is TGCGCCAGCAGCCCCGGACGGGCGGGTGGCTCCTACGAGCAGTACTTC. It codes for CASSPGRAGGSYEQYF.

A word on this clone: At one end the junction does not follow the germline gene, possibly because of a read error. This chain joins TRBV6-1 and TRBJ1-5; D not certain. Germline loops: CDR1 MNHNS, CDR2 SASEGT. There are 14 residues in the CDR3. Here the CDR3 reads CASREGSSNQPQHF. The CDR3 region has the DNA TGTGCCAGCAGAGAAGGGAGCAGTAATCAGCCCCAGCATTTT.

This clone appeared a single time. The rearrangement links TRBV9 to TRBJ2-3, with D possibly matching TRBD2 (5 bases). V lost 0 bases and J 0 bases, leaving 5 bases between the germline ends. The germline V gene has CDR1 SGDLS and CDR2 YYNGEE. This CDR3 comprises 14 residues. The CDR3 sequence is CASSVAGSTDTQYF. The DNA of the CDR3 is TGTGCCAGCAGCGTAGCGGGGAGCACAGATACGCAGTATTTT.

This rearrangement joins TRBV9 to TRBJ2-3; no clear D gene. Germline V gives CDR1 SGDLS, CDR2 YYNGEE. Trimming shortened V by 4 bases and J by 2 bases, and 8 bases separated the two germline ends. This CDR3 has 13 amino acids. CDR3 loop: CASSPQATDTQYF. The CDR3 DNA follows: TGTGCCAGCAGCCCCCAGGCCACAGATACGCAGTATTTT.

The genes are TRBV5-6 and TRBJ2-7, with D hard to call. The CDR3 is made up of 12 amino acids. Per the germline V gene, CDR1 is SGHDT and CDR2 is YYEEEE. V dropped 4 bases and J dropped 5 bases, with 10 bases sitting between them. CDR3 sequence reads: CASSPGRDEQYF. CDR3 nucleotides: TGTGCCAGCAGCCCTGGACGTGACGAGCAGTACTTC.

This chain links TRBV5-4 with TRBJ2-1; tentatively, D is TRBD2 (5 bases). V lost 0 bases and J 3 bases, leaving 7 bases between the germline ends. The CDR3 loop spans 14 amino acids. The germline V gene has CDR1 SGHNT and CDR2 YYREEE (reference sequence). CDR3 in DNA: TGTGCCAGCAGCTTGGCCGGGGACTACAATGAGCAGTTCTTC. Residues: CASSLAGDYNEQFF.

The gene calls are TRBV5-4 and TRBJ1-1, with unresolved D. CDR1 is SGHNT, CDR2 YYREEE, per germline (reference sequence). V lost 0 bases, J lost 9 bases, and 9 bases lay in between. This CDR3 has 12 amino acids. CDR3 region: CASSLDGGQAFF. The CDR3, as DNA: TGTGCCAGCAGCTTGGATGGAGGGCAAGCTTTCTTT.

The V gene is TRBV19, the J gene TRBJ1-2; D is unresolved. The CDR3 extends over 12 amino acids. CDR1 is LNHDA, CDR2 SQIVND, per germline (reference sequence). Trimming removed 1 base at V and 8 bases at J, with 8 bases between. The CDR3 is CASSIGPGGYTF. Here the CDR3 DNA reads TGTGCCAGTAGTATAGGACCGGGGGGCTACACCTTC.

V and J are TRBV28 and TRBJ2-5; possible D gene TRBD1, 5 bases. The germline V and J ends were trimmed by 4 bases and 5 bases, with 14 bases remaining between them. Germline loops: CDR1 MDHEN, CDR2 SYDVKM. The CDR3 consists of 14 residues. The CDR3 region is CASSSGQAVETQYF. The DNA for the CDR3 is TGTGCCAGCAGTTCCGGACAAGCTGTGGAGACCCAGTACTTC.

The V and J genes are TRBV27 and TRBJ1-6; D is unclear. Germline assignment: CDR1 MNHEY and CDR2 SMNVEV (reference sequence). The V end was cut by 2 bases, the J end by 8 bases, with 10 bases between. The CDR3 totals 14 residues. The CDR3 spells CASSLREFYSPLHF. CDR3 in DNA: TGTGCCAGCAGTTTAAGGGAATTTTATTCACCCCTCCACTTT.

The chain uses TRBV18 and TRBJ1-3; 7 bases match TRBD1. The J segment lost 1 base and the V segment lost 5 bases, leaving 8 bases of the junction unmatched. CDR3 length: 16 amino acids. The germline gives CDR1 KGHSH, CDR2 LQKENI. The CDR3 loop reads CASSSSTGFSGNTIYF. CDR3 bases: TGTGCCAGCTCATCGTCGACAGGGTTTTCTGGAAACACCATATATTTT. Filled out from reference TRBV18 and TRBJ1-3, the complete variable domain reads NAGVMQNPRHLVRRRGQEARLRCSPMKGHSHVYWYRQLPEEGLKFMVYLQKENIIDESGMPKERFSAEFPKEGPSILRIQQVVRGDSAAYFCASSSSTGFSGNTIYFGEGSWLTVV.

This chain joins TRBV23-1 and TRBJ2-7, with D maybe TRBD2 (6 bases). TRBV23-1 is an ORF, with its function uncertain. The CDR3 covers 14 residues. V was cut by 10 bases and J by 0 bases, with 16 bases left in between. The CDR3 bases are TGCGCCACAGCCGGGGGAGAAGTCTCCTACGAGCAGTACTTC. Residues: CATAGGEVSYEQYF.

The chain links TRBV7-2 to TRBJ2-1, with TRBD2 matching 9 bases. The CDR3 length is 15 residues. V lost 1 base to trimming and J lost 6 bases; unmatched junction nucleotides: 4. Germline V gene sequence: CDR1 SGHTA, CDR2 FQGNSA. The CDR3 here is CASSLGVAGVNEQFF. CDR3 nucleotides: TGTGCCAGCAGCTTAGGGGTAGCGGGGGTCAATGAGCAGTTCTTC. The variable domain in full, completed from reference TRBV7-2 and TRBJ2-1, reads GAGVSQSPSNKVTEKGKDVELRCDPISGHTALYWYRQSLGQGLEFLIYFQGNSAPDKSGLPSDRFSAERTGGSVSTLTIQRTQQEDSAVYLCASSLGVAGVNEQFFGPGTRLTVL.

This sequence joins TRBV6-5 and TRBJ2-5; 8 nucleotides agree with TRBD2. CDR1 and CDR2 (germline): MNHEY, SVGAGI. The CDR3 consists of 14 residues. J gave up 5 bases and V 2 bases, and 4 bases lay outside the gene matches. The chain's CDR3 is CASSYAGGHETQYF. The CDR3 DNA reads TGTGCCAGCAGTTACGCGGGGGGCCACGAGACCCAGTACTTC.

CDR3 sequence (DNA): TGTGCCAGCAGCTTGGACACAATCTATGGCTACACCTTC. Translating it yields CASSLDTIYGYTF. V gene TRBV5-4 combines with J gene TRBJ1-2; unclear D gene. The CDR3 length is 13 residues. Trimming left V 0 bases short and J 4 bases short, with 7 bases between. Germline assignment: CDR1 SGHNT and CDR2 YYREEE (reference sequence).

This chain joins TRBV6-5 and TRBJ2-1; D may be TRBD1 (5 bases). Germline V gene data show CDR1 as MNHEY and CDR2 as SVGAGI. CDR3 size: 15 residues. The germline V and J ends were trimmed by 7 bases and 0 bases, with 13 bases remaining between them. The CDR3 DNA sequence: TGTGCCAGCACCTCAGGACACAGCTCCTACAATGAGCAGTTCTTC. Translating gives CASTSGHSSYNEQFF.

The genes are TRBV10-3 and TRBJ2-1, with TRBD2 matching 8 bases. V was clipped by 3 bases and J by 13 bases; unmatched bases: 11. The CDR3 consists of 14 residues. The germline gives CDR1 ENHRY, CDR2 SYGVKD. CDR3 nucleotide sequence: TGTGCCATCAGTGAATCGACTAGCGTTATAATCCAGTTCTTC. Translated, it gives CAISESTSVIIQFF.

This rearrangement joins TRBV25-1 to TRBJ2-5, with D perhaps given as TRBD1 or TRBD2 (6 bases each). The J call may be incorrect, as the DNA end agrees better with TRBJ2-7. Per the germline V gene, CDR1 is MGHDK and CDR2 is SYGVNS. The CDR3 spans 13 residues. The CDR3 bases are TGTGCCAGCAGCCAACAGGGAGGCTACGAGCAGTACTTC. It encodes CASSQQGGYEQYF.

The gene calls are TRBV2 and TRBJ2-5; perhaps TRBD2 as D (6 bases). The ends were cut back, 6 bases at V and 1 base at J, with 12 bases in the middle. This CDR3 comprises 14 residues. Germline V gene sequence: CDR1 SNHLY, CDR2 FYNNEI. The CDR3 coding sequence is TGTGCCAGCAGGAGGCGGGAATTCCAAGAGACCCAGTACTTC. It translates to CASRRREFQETQYF.

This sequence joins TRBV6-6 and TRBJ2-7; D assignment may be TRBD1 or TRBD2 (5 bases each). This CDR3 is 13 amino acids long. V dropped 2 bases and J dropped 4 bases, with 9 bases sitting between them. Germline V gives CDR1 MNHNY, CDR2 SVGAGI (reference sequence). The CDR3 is CASSYQGEYEQYF. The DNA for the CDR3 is TGTGCCAGCAGTTACCAGGGAGAGTACGAGCAGTACTTC.